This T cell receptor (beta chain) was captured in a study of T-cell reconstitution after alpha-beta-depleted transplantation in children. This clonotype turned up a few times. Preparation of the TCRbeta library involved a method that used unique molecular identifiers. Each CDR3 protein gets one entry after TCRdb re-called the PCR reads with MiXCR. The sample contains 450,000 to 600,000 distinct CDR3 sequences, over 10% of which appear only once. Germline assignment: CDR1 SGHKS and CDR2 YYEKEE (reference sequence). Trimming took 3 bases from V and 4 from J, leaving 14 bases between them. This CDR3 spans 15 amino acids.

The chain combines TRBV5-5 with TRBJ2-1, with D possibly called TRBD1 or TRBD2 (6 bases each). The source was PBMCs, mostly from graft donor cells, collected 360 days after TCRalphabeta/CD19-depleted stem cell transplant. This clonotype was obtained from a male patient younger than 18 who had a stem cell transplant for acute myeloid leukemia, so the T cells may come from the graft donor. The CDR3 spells CASSWGRGKYNEQFF. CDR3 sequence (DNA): TGTGCCAGCAGCTGGGGGCGGGGCAAATACAATGAGCAGTTCTTC.